This entry features one TCR beta chain sequence. Antigen: not known. The data stem from a study of cytomegalovirus exposure and HLA in healthy donors. 60 Vbeta and 13 Jbeta primers were used in PCR. The repertoire was sequenced with immunoSEQ multiplex PCR; TCRdb's copy has only in-frame clones and lacks some. Of 55,000 to 65,000 clones listed, 70% to 90% are singletons. Study observations and caveats: Sequencing probably produced one cluster of sequence variants that were highly shared. The study recorded some 160 TCR beta chains that were cytomegalovirus-associated. Specificity of three CMV-associated chains for CMV antigens was verified in vitro. Later analysis showed most CMV-associated TCR beta chains appearing HLA-restricted.

The J segment lost 3 bases and the V segment lost 5 bases, leaving 6 bases of the junction unmatched. This CDR3 is 15 amino acids long. Germline values: CDR1 MNHNS, CDR2 SASEGT. The sequencing input was PBMCs. The genes are TRBV6-1 and TRBJ2-7, with 11 positions matching TRBD2. The clonotype originates from a male donor in good health and CMV-seronegative. The CDR3 region is CASSMIAGGLYEQYF. The CDR3 nucleotides are TGTGCCAGCAGTATGATAGCGGGGGGGCTCTACGAGCAGTACTTC.